A single sample gave rise to the 22 T cell receptor beta chains below, sequenced in a study of low-dose radiotherapy and immunotherapy resistance in tumors. Both TCRalpha and TCRbeta chains were reverse transcribed with V-gene-specific primers. Amplification of TCRs used a constant-region primer and V-primer adapter for roughly 20 PCR cycles. TCRdb fed the reads into MiXCR, producing one record per CDR3 protein. The table has tens of thousands of distinct CDR3 sequences, about 18% seen once. The time point was: before trial treatment. The specimen was PBMCs, collected before treatment. The source of these receptors is a male donor with prostate cancer.

A few counts support this clonotype. The chain recombines TRBV7-6 with TRBJ2-3; 9 nucleotides agree with TRBD1. CDR3 length equals 15 residues. Trimming took 3 bases from V and 5 from J; bases not matched to a gene: 6. Germline V gene sequence: CDR1 SGHVS, CDR2 FNYEAQ. CDR3 nucleotides: TGTGCCAGCAGCTTGTACAGGGGGCTTGGAGATACGCAGTATTTT. Its translation is CASSLYRGLGDTQYF. Full variable domain (rest looked up from reference TRBV7-6 and TRBJ2-3): GAGVSQSPRYKVTKRGQDVALRCDPISGHVSLYWYRQALGQGPEFLTYFNYEAQQDKSGLPNDRFSAERPEGSISTLTIQRTEQRDSAMYRCASSLYRGLGDTQYFGPGTRLTVL.

At least ten counts were recorded for this clonotype. J is TRBJ2-6 and V is TRBV19; 9 bases align to TRBD1. In germline, CDR1 is LNHDA, CDR2 SQIVND (reference sequence). V was clipped by 9 bases and J by 4 bases; unmatched bases: 16. This CDR3 has 18 residues. The CDR3: CASGNPDRGLRGANVLTF. The CDR3, as DNA: TGTGCCAGCGGGAACCCGGACAGGGGCTTGCGGGGGGCCAACGTCCTGACTTTC.

In its sample, this clonotype was seen many times. The gene calls are TRBV29-1 and TRBJ2-7; tentatively, D is TRBD1 (6 bases). Germline assignment: CDR1 SQVTM and CDR2 ANQGSEA. V lost 4 bases and J lost 7, with 17 bases in between. The CDR3 loop spans 13 amino acids. CDR3 sequence: CSVVPQGRGEQYF. CDR3 bases: TGCAGCGTTGTGCCGCAGGGGAGAGGGGAGCAGTACTTC.

The chain combines TRBV6-6 with TRBJ2-4, with 7 bases fitting TRBD1. Germline V gives CDR1 MNHNY, CDR2 SVGAGI (reference sequence). The CDR3 is 14 residues long. Trimming removed 8 bases from V and 6 bases from J; junction bases left unmatched: 10. The CDR3 protein is CASGTAPAGNIQYF. For the CDR3, the DNA is TGTGCCAGCGGGACAGCCCCTGCAGGAAACATTCAGTACTTC.

In this sample, this clonotype turned up many times. This rearrangement joins TRBV7-9 to TRBJ2-1, with D uncertain. Trimming cost V 4 bases and J 4 bases, with 11 bases left between them. This CDR3 region has 14 residues. Per germline, CDR1 SEHNR and CDR2 FQNEAQ (reference sequence). The CDR3 sequence: CASSYSGGYNEQFF. The DNA for the CDR3 is TGTGCCAGCAGCTATTCGGGCGGATACAATGAGCAGTTCTTC.

J is TRBJ2-5 and V is TRBV27, with TRBD2 identical over 8 bases. Trimming took 10 bases from V and 5 from J; bases not matched to a gene: 12. This CDR3 comprises 14 residues. Germline loops: CDR1 MNHEY, CDR2 SMNVEV (reference sequence). Here the CDR3 DNA reads TGTGCCACAGCCCGCCTCGGGGGGGAGGAGACCCAGTACTTC. Protein product: CATARLGGEETQYF.

This clonotype was counted ten times or more. The gene calls are TRBV19 and TRBJ2-3, with D perhaps TRBD1 (5 bases). Looked up from germline, CDR1 is LNHDA and CDR2 is SQIVND (reference sequence). CDR3 length: 15 residues. The V end was cut by 4 bases, the J end by 1 base, with 12 bases between. The CDR3, as DNA: TGTGCCAGTAGTAGAACAGGAGAAGGCACAGATACGCAGTATTTT. This codes for CASSRTGEGTDTQYF. Based on the CDR3 plus reference TRBV19 and TRBJ2-3, the full variable domain is DGGITQSPKYLFRKEGQNVTLSCEQNLNHDAMYWYRQDPGQGLRLIYYSQIVNDFQKGDIAEGYSVSREKKESFPLTVTSAQKNPTAFYLCASSRTGEGTDTQYFGPGTRLTVL.

This clonotype was seen at least ten times. The chain combines TRBV12-3 or TRBV12-4 with TRBJ2-3; TRBD2 matches at 11 bases. The CDR3 runs to 16 residues. V shed 6 bases and J 0 bases; nucleotides not matched to a gene: 5. CDR3 nucleotides: TGTGCCAGCAGCCCGGGACTAGCGGTTAGCACAGATACGCAGTATTTT. It yields the protein CASSPGLAVSTDTQYF.

The table lists this clonotype with many counts. The rearrangement links TRBV6-6 to TRBJ1-2, with D unresolved. The CDR3 loop spans 13 amino acids. The germline V gene encodes CDR1 MNHNY and CDR2 SVGAGI (reference sequence). The V end lost 10 bases, the J end lost 5 bases, and 17 bases lay between the germline ends. CDR3 sequence (DNA): TGTGCCATCAGCCCCGAACCGAGGTATGGCTACACCTTC. Translation gives CAISPEPRYGYTF.

This CDR3 reads CASSLIQGGNQPQHF. In DNA form, the CDR3 reads TGTGCCAGCAGTTTAATACAGGGGGGCAATCAGCCCCAGCATTTT. This sequence joins TRBV28 and TRBJ1-5; 8 nucleotides line up with TRBD1. The germline V gene encodes CDR1 MDHEN and CDR2 SYDVKM. This CDR3 contains 15 residues. V lost 2 bases to trimming and J lost 2 bases; unmatched junction nucleotides: 2.

Remarks on this clonotype: A far larger clone is just one base off, so this is likely a read error. This chain connects TRBV2 to TRBJ2-2; D is perhaps TRBD1 (6 bases). Germline lookup yields CDR1 SNHLY and CDR2 FYNNEI. CDR3 size: 17 residues. The CDR3 DNA reads as TGTGCCAGCAGCCCAGGGGTGGTAATCGCGAACACCGAGGAGCTGTTTTTT. Its protein is CASSPGVVIANTEELFF.

This clonotype appeared many times. J is TRBJ2-5 and V is TRBV5-1; 8 bases are shared with TRBD2. Trimming took 1 base from V and 4 from J; bases not matched to a gene: 6. The CDR3 runs 15 residues. Germline V gene lookup returns CDR1 SGHRS and CDR2 YFSETQ. The CDR3: CASSLSTSDGETQYF. CDR3 DNA sequence: TGCGCCAGCAGCTTGTCGACTAGCGATGGAGAGACCCAGTACTTC.

This clonotype was seen many times. V is TRBV7-3 and J is TRBJ2-1; the D is unclear. V lost 10 bases and J lost 3, with 10 bases in between. Germline-derived CDR1 and CDR2 are SGHTA and FQGTGA. This CDR3 has 12 residues. The CDR3 nucleotides read TGTGCCAACCCCCGAGGCTACAATGAGCAGTTCTTC. Amino acids: CANPRGYNEQFF. The full variable domain, in which reference TRBV7-3 and TRBJ2-1 provide the parts outside the CDR3, is GAGVSQTPSNKVTEKGKYVELRCDPISGHTALYWYRQSLGQGPEFLIYFQGTGAADDSGLPNDRFFAVRPEGSVSTLKIQRTERGDSAVYLCANPRGYNEQFFGPGTRLTVL.

This clonotype was counted at least ten times. J is TRBJ2-4 and V is TRBV2; D not resolved. The germline V gene encodes CDR1 SNHLY and CDR2 FYNNEI. CDR3 length equals 14 residues. Trimming left V 3 bases short and J 1 base short, with 7 bases between. The CDR3 loop reads CASSDPRAKNIQYF. In DNA, the CDR3 is TGTGCCAGCAGTGATCCCAGGGCCAAAAACATTCAGTACTTC.

This clonotype was found many times. The chain combines TRBV11-2 with TRBJ2-1; 8 nucleotides agree with TRBD1. In germline, CDR1 is SGHAT, CDR2 FQNNGV. V dropped 5 bases and J dropped 8; count of bases not matched to a gene: 14. The CDR3 length is 16 residues. CDR3 loop: CASSTRGGQEPHEQFF. The DNA for the CDR3 is TGTGCCAGCAGCACAAGAGGGGGACAGGAACCCCATGAGCAGTTCTTC.

This clonotype has at least ten counts. V usage is TRBV4-2 and J usage is TRBJ2-5; D is unclear. V dropped 1 base and J dropped 4 bases, with 10 bases sitting between them. Germline V gene sequence: CDR1 LGHNA, CDR2 YNFKEQ. The CDR3 has 14 amino acids. The CDR3 loop is CASSQVSVLETQYF. DNA for the CDR3: TGTGCCAGCAGCCAAGTGTCGGTTTTAGAGACCCAGTACTTC.

Ten or more counts support this clonotype. The V gene is TRBV6-2 or TRBV6-3, the J gene TRBJ2-1; the D call may be TRBD1 or TRBD2 (5 bases each). V shed 4 bases and J shed 10 bases, with 17 bases lying between them. The CDR3 spans 14 residues. Germline V gene data show CDR1 as MNHEY and CDR2 as SVGEGT. The CDR3: CASSSSRGVSEQFF. For the CDR3, the DNA is TGTGCCAGCAGTTCCTCCCGGGGCGTTAGCGAGCAGTTCTTC.

The chain employs TRBV5-1 and TRBJ2-5, with TRBD2 matching 7 bases. J was trimmed by 5 bases and V by 3 bases; bases with no gene match: 10. Germline CDR1 and CDR2: SGHRS and YFSETQ. This CDR3 contains 15 residues. The CDR3 coding sequence is TGCGCCAGCAGCTCGATTGGGAGGGCCGAGGAGACCCAGTACTTC. Amino acids: CASSSIGRAEETQYF.

This clonotype was seen ten or more times. The genes are TRBV18 and TRBJ1-1; 9 bases fit TRBD1. The germline CDR1 and CDR2 sequences are KGHSH and LQKENI. This CDR3 spans 12 amino acids. Trimming at V came to 5 bases and at J to 8 bases, leaving 3 bases not matched to a gene. CDR3 sequence: CASSSDRGEAFF. The CDR3 DNA reads as TGTGCCAGCTCATCGGACAGGGGAGAAGCTTTCTTT.

This chain connects TRBV11-2 to TRBJ1-1; D not resolved. The CDR3 length is 14 residues. V lost 3 bases and J lost 3, with 11 bases in between. The V gene's germline CDR1 is SGHAT and CDR2 FQNNGV. This chain's CDR3 is CASSFQGADTEAFF. As DNA, the CDR3 is TGTGCCAGCAGCTTTCAAGGCGCGGACACTGAAGCTTTCTTT.

The sample holds many counts of this clonotype. This chain joins TRBV6-5 and TRBJ1-1; unclear D gene. Germline CDR1 and CDR2: MNHEY and SVGAGI. CDR3 length: 8 residues. The V and J ends lost 9 bases and 10 bases respectively, with 6 bases between them. CDR3 in DNA: TGTGCCAGGGATGGAGCTTTCTTT. It specifies CARDGAFF.

This chain links TRBV6-5 with TRBJ1-4, with D perhaps matching TRBD1 (5 bases). Germline CDR1 and CDR2: MNHEY and SVGAGI. CDR3 size: 14 residues. The V gene lost 7 bases and the J gene lost 2 bases, with 11 bases spanning the gap. The CDR3 region is CASKRDGTNEKLFF. In nucleotides, the CDR3 is TGTGCCAGCAAAAGGGACGGGACTAATGAAAAACTGTTTTTT.